This TCR beta chain was observed in a study of a mutant IDH1 vaccine in newly diagnosed glioma (dated by TCRdb to the early 2020s). General notes on the study: Patients received eight vaccinations in weeks 1, 3, 5, 7, 11, 15, 19 and 23, corresponding to visits V03 through V10. Peripheral blood samples were drawn at six visits, namely V03 (baseline), V05, V07, V10, V12 and V13. Longitudinal TCRB deep sequencing was done for some 26 treated patients, wherever samples were available for exploratory analyses. Vaccination began 4-6 weeks after radiotherapy alone, or alongside temozolomide cycles in the chemotherapy-containing groups. Before enrollment, patients had received standard therapy of radiotherapy alone, temozolomide alone, or radiochemotherapy with temozolomide; most received the combination. Of the 32 treated patients, roughly 62% were male and approximately 40% were female, and the mean age was approximately 39 years.

Preparation of the library involved the immunoSEQ multiplex PCR assay. The hsTCRB Kit was used according to the manufacturer's protocol to amplify rearranged TCR beta chain sequences. An Illumina MiSeq was used to sequence the TCRB libraries. Regarding the original processing steps: The kit vendor's proprietary platform handled demultiplexing, trimming and gene mapping. Entries here come from immuneACCESS through TCRdb and include only in-frame sequences with V and J called. Some clones fail to appear in such tables; in the studies checked, an unresolved V gene covers under half of the shortfall, and the cause of the remainder is unknown. The V and J calls and clone size are taken from that table; D and trimming were inferred from the DNA. The sample table records 50,000 to 60,000 clones; about three quarters of these occur just once. The top ten clones comprise around 4.9% of the sample. V sheds 5 bases and J sheds 5 bases, leaving 12 bases between their ends. CDR1 is given as SGHTA and CDR2 as FQGNSA, both from the germline V gene. The CDR3, from cysteine to phenylalanine, totals 13 residues. The entry retains the CDR3 DNA only, 39 bases that are in frame from base 1.

A note on this clone: What antigen it recognizes has not been identified. No base quality values were provided; no much bigger clone lies one nucleotide off.

Overall results and qualifications from the work: Selection of PBMC samples for TCRB deep sequencing was based on availability. Changes in the top peripheral T cell clonotypes picked up by TCRB sequencing did not appear to be linked to pseudoprogression. The authors stated that sample limitations prevented analyses of patient blood samples from being reproduced. Immune responses induced by the vaccine were seen in 93.3% of patients across multiple MHC alleles.

The sample's time point label, decoded: week 5, during vaccination. Each vaccine dose was 300 ug of a 20-mer mutant IDH1 peptide in Montanide, given subcutaneously with topical imiquimod. The donors had newly diagnosed IDH1-mutant astrocytomas of WHO grade 3 or 4 that showed loss of nuclear ATRX. The samples were drawn from NOA16, a multicentre, single-arm, open-label phase I trial in Germany that tested a mutant IDH1 peptide vaccine in humans for the first time. Genomic DNA for TCRB sequencing was isolated from EDTA blood with the DNeasy Blood and Tissue Kit. Sequencing used PBMCs, obtained from a glioma patient whose treatment included an IDH1 peptide vaccine. The source is a middle-aged man with glioma. This sequence uses TRBV7-2 and TRBJ1-1; there is no confident call for the D gene. The DNA sequence follows: TGTGCCAGCAGCCCAGAAGGAGGTACTGAAGCTTTCTTT. The resulting protein is CASSPEGGTEAFF.